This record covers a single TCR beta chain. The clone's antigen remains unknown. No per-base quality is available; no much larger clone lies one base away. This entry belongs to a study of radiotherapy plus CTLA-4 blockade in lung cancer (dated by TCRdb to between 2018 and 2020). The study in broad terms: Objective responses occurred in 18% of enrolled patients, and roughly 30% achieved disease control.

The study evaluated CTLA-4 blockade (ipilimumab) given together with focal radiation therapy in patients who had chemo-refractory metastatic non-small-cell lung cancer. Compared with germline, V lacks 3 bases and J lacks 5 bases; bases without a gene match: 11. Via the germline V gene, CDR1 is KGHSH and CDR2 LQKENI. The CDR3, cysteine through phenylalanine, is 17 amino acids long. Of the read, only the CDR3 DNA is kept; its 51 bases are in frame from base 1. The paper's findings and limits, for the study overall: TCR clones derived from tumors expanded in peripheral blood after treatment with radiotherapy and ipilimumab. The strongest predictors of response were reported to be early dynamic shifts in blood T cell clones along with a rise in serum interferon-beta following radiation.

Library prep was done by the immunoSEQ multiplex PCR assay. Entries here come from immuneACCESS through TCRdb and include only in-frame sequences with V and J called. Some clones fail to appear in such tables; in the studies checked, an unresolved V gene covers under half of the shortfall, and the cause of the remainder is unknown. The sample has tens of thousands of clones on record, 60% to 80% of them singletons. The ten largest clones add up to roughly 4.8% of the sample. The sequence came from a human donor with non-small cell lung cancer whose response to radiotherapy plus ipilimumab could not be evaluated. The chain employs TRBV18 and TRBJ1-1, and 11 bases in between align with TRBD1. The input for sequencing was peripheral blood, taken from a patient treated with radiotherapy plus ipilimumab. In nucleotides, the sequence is TGTGCCAGCTCACCCCGGACAGGGGGCCTTGGGAATACTGAAGCTTTCTTT. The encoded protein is CASSPRTGGLGNTEAFF.